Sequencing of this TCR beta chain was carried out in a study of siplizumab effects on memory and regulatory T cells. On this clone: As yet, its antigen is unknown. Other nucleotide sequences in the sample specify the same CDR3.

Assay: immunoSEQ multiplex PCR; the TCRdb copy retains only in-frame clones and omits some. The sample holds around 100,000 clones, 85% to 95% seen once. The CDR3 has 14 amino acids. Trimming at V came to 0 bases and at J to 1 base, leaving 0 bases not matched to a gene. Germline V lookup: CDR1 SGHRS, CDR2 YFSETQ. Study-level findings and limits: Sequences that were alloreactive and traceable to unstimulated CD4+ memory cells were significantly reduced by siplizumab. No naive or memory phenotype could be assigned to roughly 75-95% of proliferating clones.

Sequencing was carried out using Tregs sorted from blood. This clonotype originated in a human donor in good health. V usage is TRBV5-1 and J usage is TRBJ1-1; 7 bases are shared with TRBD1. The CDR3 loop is CASSLAGGNTEAFF. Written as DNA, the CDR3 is TGCGCCAGCAGCTTGGCAGGGGGGAACACTGAAGCTTTCTTT.